The entry that follows covers one TCR beta chain sequence. It may be a read error: a sequence one base away is much more abundant. Between the trimmed V and J ends, which lost 2 bases and 4 bases, there was a span of 11 bases. This CDR3 region has 13 residues. Germline lookup yields CDR1 GTSNPN and CDR2 SVGIG (reference sequence). TCRdb analysed the PCR reads with MiXCR anew, one entry per CDR3 protein. The sample lists hundreds of thousands of distinct CDR3 sequences; over 20% were seen once. These data come from a study of molecular identifiers for immune sequencing clone quantification. This receptor was obtained from a human donor in good health. Some libraries in this study had Jurkat cell RNA spiked in. Sample: naive CD8+ T cells from blood, with Jurkat cell RNA spiked in. The sample's subset: FACS-sorted CD8+CD4-CCR7+CD45RA+ naive T cells. V and J are TRBV30 and TRBJ1-1, with D unclear. Here the CDR3 DNA reads TGTGCCTGGAGTAAACATATGGGCACTGAAGCTTTCTTT. Translating gives CAWSKHMGTEAFF. Supplemented by reference TRBV30 and TRBJ1-1, the full variable domain reads SQTIHQWPATLVQPVGSPLSLECTVEGTSNPNLYWYRQAAGRGLQLLFYSVGIGQISSEVPQNLSASRPQDRQFILSSKKLLLSDSGFYLCAWSKHMGTEAFFGQGTRLTVV.